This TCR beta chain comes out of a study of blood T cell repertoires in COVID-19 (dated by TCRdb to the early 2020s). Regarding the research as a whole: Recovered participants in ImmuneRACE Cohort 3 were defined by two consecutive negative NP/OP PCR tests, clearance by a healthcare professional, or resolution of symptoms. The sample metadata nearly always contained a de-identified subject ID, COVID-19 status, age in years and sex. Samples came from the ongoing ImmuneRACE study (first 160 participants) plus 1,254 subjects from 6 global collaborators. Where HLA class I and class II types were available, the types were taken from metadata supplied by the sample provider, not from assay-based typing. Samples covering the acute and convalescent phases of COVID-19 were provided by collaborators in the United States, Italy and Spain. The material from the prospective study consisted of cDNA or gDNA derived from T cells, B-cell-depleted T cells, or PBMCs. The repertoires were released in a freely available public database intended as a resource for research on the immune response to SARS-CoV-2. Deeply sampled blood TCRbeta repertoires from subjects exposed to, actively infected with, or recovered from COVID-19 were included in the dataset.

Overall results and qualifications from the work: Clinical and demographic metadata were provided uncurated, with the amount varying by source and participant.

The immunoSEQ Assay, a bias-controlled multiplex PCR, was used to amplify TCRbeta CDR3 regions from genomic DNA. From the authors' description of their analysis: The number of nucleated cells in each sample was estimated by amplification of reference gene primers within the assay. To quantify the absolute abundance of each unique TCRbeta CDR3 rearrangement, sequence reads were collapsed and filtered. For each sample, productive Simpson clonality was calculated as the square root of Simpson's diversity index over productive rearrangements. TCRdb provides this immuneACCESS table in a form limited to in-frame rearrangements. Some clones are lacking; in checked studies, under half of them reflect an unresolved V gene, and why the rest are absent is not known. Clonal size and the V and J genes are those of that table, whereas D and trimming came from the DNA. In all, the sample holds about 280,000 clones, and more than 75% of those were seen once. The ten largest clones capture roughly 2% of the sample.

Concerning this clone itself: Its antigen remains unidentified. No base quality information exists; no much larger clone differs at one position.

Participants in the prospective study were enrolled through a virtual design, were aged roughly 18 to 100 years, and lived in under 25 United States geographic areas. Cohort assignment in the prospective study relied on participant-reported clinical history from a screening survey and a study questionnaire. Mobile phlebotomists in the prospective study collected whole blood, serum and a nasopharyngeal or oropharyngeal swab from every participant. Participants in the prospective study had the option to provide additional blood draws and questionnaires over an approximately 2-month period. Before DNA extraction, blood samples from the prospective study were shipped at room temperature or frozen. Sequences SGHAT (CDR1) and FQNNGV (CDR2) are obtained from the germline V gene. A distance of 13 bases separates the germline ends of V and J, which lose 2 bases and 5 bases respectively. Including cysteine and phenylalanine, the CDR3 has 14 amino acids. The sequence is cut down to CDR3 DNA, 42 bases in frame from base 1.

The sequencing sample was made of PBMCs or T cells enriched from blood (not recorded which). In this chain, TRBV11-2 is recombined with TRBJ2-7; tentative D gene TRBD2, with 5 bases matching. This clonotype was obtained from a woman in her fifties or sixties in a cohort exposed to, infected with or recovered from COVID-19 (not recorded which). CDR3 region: CASSLRGTFDEQYF. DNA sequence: TGTGCCAGCAGCTTACGGGGAACCTTCGACGAGCAGTACTTC.